The rows below give T cell receptor beta chains drawn from one sample of a study of T cells after yellow fever vaccination. TCRdb re-called the 5' RACE reads through MiXCR, storing one row per CDR3 protein. Among about 250,000 distinct CDR3 sequences, about 3.7% were seen once, and the ten largest hold under 20%. The input for sequencing was PBMCs, taken 15 days after the yellow fever booster vaccination. These receptors were collected from a man aged 18 to 29 who received the YFV17D yellow fever vaccine. The CDR3 runs from the conserved cysteine through the conserved F or W. A D gene is named only where the DNA matches it firmly. Clone size is not always given. Where it is, it says once, few, many or a class for expanded clones.

v_gene	j_gene	d_gene	abundance	CDR3nt	CDR3aa
TRBV7-9	TRBJ1-2	-	many	TGTGCCAGCAGCTTAGACAGGGTTCGGAGTGGCTACACCTTC	CASSLDRVRSGYTF
TRBV20-1	TRBJ1-1	TRBD1	many	TGCAGTGCCAACAGGGGTATGAACACTGAAGCTTTCTTT	CSANRGMNTEAFF
TRBV5-1	TRBJ2-2	TRBD1	many	TGCGCCAGCAGCTCAAGGACAGGGGGGAACACCGGGGAGCTGTTTTTT	CASSSRTGGNTGELFF
TRBV7-8	TRBJ2-2	TRBD2	many	TGTGCCAGCAGCTCCACTCGACTAGCGGGCGGGGAGCTGTTTTTT	CASSSTRLAGGELFF
TRBV30	TRBJ2-6	-	-	TGTGCATACGGGGTGCCAAACTCTGGGGCCAACGTCCTGACTTTC	CAYGVPNSGANVLTF
TRBV20-1	TRBJ1-2	TRBD1	many	TGCAGTGCTAGTCGAGGGGGCGTCTCTGGCTACACCTTC	CSASRGGVSGYTF
TRBV11-2	TRBJ1-4	-	many	TGTGCCAGCAGCTTAGGCAGGTCATCGTCGGAAAAACTGTTTTTT	CASSLGRSSSEKLFF
TRBV29-1	TRBJ1-5	TRBD1	many	TGCAGCGCCGTACAGGGGAGCGGACAGCCCCAGCATTTT	CSAVQGSGQPQHF
TRBV12-3/TRBV12-4	TRBJ1-1	-	many	TGTGCCAGCAGTTCCACAGGGACCACTGAAGCTTTCTTT	CASSSTGTTEAFF
TRBV2	TRBJ1-2	TRBD1	many	TGTGCCAGCAGTGGCCGGGACAGGATTAACTATGGCTACACCTTC	CASSGRDRINYGYTF
TRBV20-1	TRBJ2-6	-	-	TGCAGTGCCGTCAGTCACTCTGGGGCCAACGTCCTGACTTTC	CSAVSHSGANVLTF
TRBV24-1	TRBJ2-5	-	many	TGTGCCACCAGTGATGGCCGGGACACGGGCCAAGAGACCCAGTACTTC	CATSDGRDTGQETQYF
TRBV9	TRBJ2-3	-	many	TGTGCCAGCAGCGTTCGACAAGGGCTGGATACGCAGTATTTT	CASSVRQGLDTQYF
TRBV19	TRBJ1-1	-	many	TGTGCCAGTAGTATAGGGCAGATGAACACTGAAGCTTTCTTT	CASSIGQMNTEAFF
TRBV5-1	TRBJ2-3	TRBD2	many	TGCGCCAGCAGCTTGGCCGTCGCGGGGGGCTTTGCTGGCACAGATACGCAGTATTTT	CASSLAVAGGFAGTDTQYF
TRBV4-3	TRBJ2-3	-	many	TGCGCCAGCAGCCTTGGTCTGGGCAGATACACAGATACGCAGTATTTT	CASSLGLGRYTDTQYF
TRBV7-6	TRBJ1-5	-	many	TGTGGCATGGGCAGGGGTCTTCGACTAGCCCAGCATTTT	CGMGRGLRLAQHF
TRBV9	TRBJ2-3	-	many	TGTGCCAGCAGCCGGGCGACAGATACGCAGTATTTT	CASSRATDTQYF
TRBV6-1	TRBJ2-3	-	few	TGTGCCAGCAGACCGGGACGCCTCGCAGATACGCAGTATTTT	CASRPGRLADTQYF
TRBV5-6	TRBJ2-3	-	many	TGTGCCAGCAGCCCGGACTATTCTCGTAGCACAGATACGCAGTATTTT	CASSPDYSRSTDTQYF
TRBV5-1	TRBJ1-2	TRBD1	-	TGCGGCAGCAGCCTGGGGACAGGGGGCGACCGTGATGGCTACACCTTC	CGSSLGTGGDRDGYTF
TRBV6-2/TRBV6-3	TRBJ2-3	-	few	TGTGCCAGCAGTTACTCGAGCGAAAGCACAGATACGCAGTATTTT	CASSYSSESTDTQYF
TRBV4-1	TRBJ1-1	-	many	TGCGCCAGCAGCCCTGTATTGGGGGCTAAACCTGAAGCTTTCTTT	CASSPVLGAKPEAFF
TRBV5-5	TRBJ2-5	TRBD1	many	TGTGCCAGCAGCTTGTCGGGACAGGGAGGGGAGACCCAGTACTTC	CASSLSGQGGETQYF
TRBV4-1	TRBJ2-1	TRBD2	many	TGCGCCAGCAGCCAGTTACTTAGCGGGGGTTACAATGAGCAGTTCTTC	CASSQLLSGGYNEQFF
TRBV23-1	TRBJ1-5	-	many	TGCGCCAGCAGTCAATCGATACGGAAGAGGGGCCCTTATAGCAATCAGCCCCAGCATTTT	CASSQSIRKRGPYSNQPQHF